Listed here are 28 T cell receptor beta chains from one sample, sequenced in a study of T cells in Graves' hyperthyroidism and ophthalmopathy. It was RNA transcripts that yielded the amplified TCR beta CDR3 regions. A set of HTBI primers served as the primers for a first-round RT-PCR of the TCR CDR3. TCRdb passed the multiplex PCR reads through MiXCR, listing each CDR3 protein once. Of more than 450,000 distinct CDR3 sequences in the sample, 14% are singletons; the top ten hold around 13%. Sample: blood. The receptors were gathered from a middle-aged woman with Graves' hyperthyroidism.

This clonotype was seen many times. The chain has TRBV20-1 and TRBJ1-6; 8 bases are a match to TRBD1. The germline V gene has CDR1 DFQATT and CDR2 SNEGSKA (reference sequence). The CDR3 contains 18 residues. The trim removed 0 bases at V and 5 bases at J, leaving 12 bases unmatched. The CDR3 protein is CSARDIGQGRPHNSPLHF. The CDR3 bases are TGCAGTGCTAGAGATATCGGACAGGGAAGGCCGCATAATTCACCCCTCCACTTT.

This clonotype was seen more than once but under ten times. V is TRBV6-8 and J is TRBJ1-2, with D unclear. This CDR3 comprises 15 residues. Germline CDR1 MNHGY, CDR2 SAAAGT. Between the trimmed V and J ends, which lost 4 bases and 4 bases, there was a span of 16 bases. CDR3 in amino acids: CASSLRPLRGYGYTF. The DNA of the CDR3 is TGTGCCAGCAGTTTACGCCCCTTACGGGGCTATGGCTACACCTTC.

Many counts were recorded for this clonotype. J is TRBJ1-2 and V is TRBV9; 8 positions match TRBD1. V shed 4 bases, J shed 4 bases, and the junction held 12 bases outside the gene matches. The CDR3 contains 16 residues. Per the germline V gene, CDR1 is SGDLS and CDR2 is YYNGEE. DNA for the CDR3: TGTGCCAGCAGCCCGAGTGGCACCCAGGGGGCCTATGGCTACACCTTC. This gives the protein CASSPSGTQGAYGYTF.

This clonotype was counted between two and nine times. The V call is TRBV7-9, the J call TRBJ2-2; D not resolved. The CDR3 loop spans 12 amino acids. Germline values: CDR1 SEHNR, CDR2 FQNEAQ (reference sequence). Trimming removed 7 bases from V and 4 bases from J, with 7 bases in between. The CDR3 bases are TGTGCCAGCATAGGCGTCACCGGGGAGCTGTTTTTT. As protein: CASIGVTGELFF.

This clonotype was counted many times. The chain combines TRBV5-1 with TRBJ2-7; 9 positions agree with TRBD1. The V gene's germline CDR1 is SGHRS and CDR2 YFSETQ. The V segment lost 4 bases and the J segment 4 bases; nucleotides outside the gene matches: 9. The CDR3 totals 15 residues. The CDR3 region is CASSTGQGSIYEQYF. CDR3 nucleotides: TGCGCCAGCAGCACCGGACAGGGGAGTATTTACGAGCAGTACTTC.

This clonotype was counted ten times or more. The V gene is TRBV7-2, the J gene TRBJ2-7; 7 nucleotides match TRBD2. Germline lookup yields CDR1 SGHTA and CDR2 FQGNSA. Unmatched junction bases numbered 6, after V lost 3 bases and J lost 4 bases. This CDR3 has 14 amino acids. CDR3 protein: CASSFGGSLYEQYF. CDR3 bases: TGTGCCAGCAGCTTCGGCGGGAGTCTGTACGAGCAGTACTTC.

In this sample, this clonotype turned up many times. The V gene is TRBV2, the J gene TRBJ2-3; D may correspond to TRBD1 or TRBD2 (5 bases each). The germline V gene encodes CDR1 SNHLY and CDR2 FYNNEI. Trimming removed 8 bases at V and 5 bases at J, with 17 bases between. The CDR3 has 14 residues. The CDR3: CASAGTKAGDTQYF. DNA for the CDR3: TGTGCCAGCGCCGGGACCAAGGCCGGAGATACGCAGTATTTT.

This clonotype was recorded at least ten times. This chain uses TRBV2 with TRBJ1-5, with 7 bases matching TRBD1. There are 16 residues in the CDR3. The germline gives CDR1 SNHLY, CDR2 FYNNEI. With V trimmed by 7 bases and J by 0 bases, 9 bases remained unmatched. This CDR3 is CASNSPGQSSNQPQHF. The CDR3 DNA sequence: TGTGCCAGCAACAGCCCGGGACAGTCTAGCAATCAGCCCCAGCATTTT.

This clonotype occurred a few times. The V gene is TRBV7-9, the J gene TRBJ2-1; 9 nucleotides match TRBD2. In germline, CDR1 is SEHNR, CDR2 FQNEAQ (reference sequence). Losses at the gene ends were 5 bases for V and 0 bases for J; bases not matched to a gene: 14. CDR3 size: 19 residues. The CDR3 nucleotides are TGTGCCAGCAGCCCCTCGGGCGGGAGGGCCCCGAACTCCTACAATGAGCAGTTCTTC. Protein: CASSPSGGRAPNSYNEQFF.

A word on this clonotype: A read error may explain this, as a much larger clone is one base away. The rearrangement uses TRBV20-1 and TRBJ2-1; 8 nucleotides match TRBD2. V lost 1 base, J lost 10 bases, and 15 bases stayed unmatched. The CDR3 extends over 16 amino acids. Germline V gene sequence: CDR1 DFQATT, CDR2 SNEGSKA (reference sequence). The CDR3 coding sequence is TGCAGTGCTAGAGCCCCAGCGGGAGCCGTACGTCACGAGCAGTTCTTC. As protein: CSARAPAGAVRHEQFF.

In this sample, this clonotype turned up a few times. A much more abundant neighbour one base away suggests this may be a read error. This chain connects TRBV20-1 to TRBJ2-7; 9 positions agree with TRBD2. The CDR3 has 14 residues. Germline lookup yields CDR1 DFQATT and CDR2 SNEGSKA (reference sequence). This CDR3 reads CSARDSGSIYKQYF. CDR3 coding DNA: TGCAGTGCTAGAGATAGCGGGAGCATCTACAAGCAGTACTTC.

This clonotype appeared a few times. The chain links TRBV6-5 to TRBJ2-3, with 11 positions matching TRBD2. The trim removed 0 bases at V and 6 bases at J, leaving 11 bases unmatched. Germline CDR1 reads MNHEY; CDR2 reads SVGAGI. This CDR3 region has 18 residues. In nucleotides, the CDR3 is TGTGCCAGCAGTTACTCGGGACTAGCGGCCTTAGGTTGGGATACGCAGTATTTT. Protein: CASSYSGLAALGWDTQYF.

V and J are TRBV19 and TRBJ2-3, with 8 bases matching TRBD2. The CDR3 runs 20 residues. Losses at the gene ends were 5 bases for V and 0 bases for J; bases not matched to a gene: 19. Looked up from germline, CDR1 is LNHDA and CDR2 is SQIVND (reference sequence). The CDR3 DNA reads as TGTGCCAGTAGTCGGCAACGGGGCGGGAGGCCACCTAAAAGCACAGATACGCAGTATTTT. This gives the protein CASSRQRGGRPPKSTDTQYF. The complete variable domain, with remaining parts taken from reference TRBV19 and TRBJ2-3, reads DGGITQSPKYLFRKEGQNVTLSCEQNLNHDAMYWYRQDPGQGLRLIYYSQIVNDFQKGDIAEGYSVSREKKESFPLTVTSAQKNPTAFYLCASSRQRGGRPPKSTDTQYFGPGTRLTVL.

This clonotype was counted many times. The genes are TRBV30 and TRBJ2-4; 10 bases line up with TRBD2. Trimming at V came to 4 bases and at J to 1 base, leaving 16 bases not matched to a gene. This CDR3 is 19 amino acids long. Germline V lookup: CDR1 GTSNPN, CDR2 SVGIG (reference sequence). The DNA for the CDR3 is TGTGCCTGGATGGGGGGAGCGGGAGGGCCGGTCAAGGCCAAAAACATTCAGTACTTC. As protein: CAWMGGAGGPVKAKNIQYF. Full variable domain (remainder filled in from reference TRBV30 and TRBJ2-4): SQTIHQWPATLVQPVGSPLSLECTVEGTSNPNLYWYRQAAGRGLQLLFYSVGIGQISSEVPQNLSASRPQDRQFILSSKKLLLSDSGFYLCAWMGGAGGPVKAKNIQYFGAGTRLSVL.

In its sample, this clonotype was seen many times. This chain uses TRBV5-1 with TRBJ2-1; no reliable D call. Germline CDR1 reads SGHRS; CDR2 reads YFSETQ. The V end was cut by 2 bases, the J end by 9 bases, with 12 bases between. The CDR3 sequence is 13 residues long. The CDR3 is CASSFDAWSEQFF. In DNA form, the CDR3 reads TGCGCCAGCAGCTTCGACGCGTGGAGTGAGCAGTTCTTC.

This chain links TRBV15 with TRBJ2-3; no clear D. The CDR3 covers 14 residues. Trimming stripped 6 bases from V and 0 bases from J, with 10 bases between. CDR1 and CDR2 (germline): LNHNV, YYDKDF (reference sequence). The CDR3 is CATSFPGSTDTQYF. The CDR3 DNA sequence: TGTGCCACCAGTTTTCCAGGAAGCACAGATACGCAGTATTTT.

This chain connects TRBV9 to TRBJ2-2, with D perhaps being TRBD1 or TRBD2 (5 bases each). Trimming left V 6 bases short and J 5 bases short, with 14 bases between. The CDR3 length is 14 residues. The germline CDR1 and CDR2 sequences are SGDLS and YYNGEE. The CDR3 DNA follows: TGTGCCAGCACGGCAGGGAGTGGGACCGGGGAGCTGTTTTTT. Protein product: CASTAGSGTGELFF.

This clonotype has ten or more counts. The gene calls are TRBV20-1 and TRBJ2-7; D tentatively reads TRBD1 or TRBD2 (6 bases each). The CDR3 runs to 14 residues. Between the trimmed V and J ends, which lost 6 bases and 0 bases, there was a span of 15 bases. Germline V CDR1 and CDR2: DFQATT, SNEGSKA (reference sequence). The CDR3 region is CSAAGHRSSYEQYF. Written as DNA, the CDR3 is TGCAGTGCGGCGGGACACCGGAGCTCCTACGAGCAGTACTTC.

This clonotype is a singleton in its sample. The chain combines TRBV4-1 with TRBJ2-1, with 14 bases aligning to TRBD2. Germline V CDR1 and CDR2: MGHRA, YSYEKL. The CDR3 spans 14 residues. The J segment lost 9 bases and the V segment lost 3 bases, leaving 1 base of the junction unmatched. CDR3 sequence reads: CASSHGLAGGEQFF. The CDR3 nucleotides read TGCGCCAGCAGCCACGGACTAGCGGGAGGTGAGCAGTTCTTC.

This clonotype was observed a few times. This CDR3 is CAIRPGLAGVSYEQYF. CDR3 DNA sequence: TGTGCCATCAGGCCGGGACTAGCGGGAGTGAGCTACGAGCAGTACTTC. The chain carries TRBV10-3 and TRBJ2-7; 14 bases match TRBD2. The CDR3 totals 16 residues. Germline values: CDR1 ENHRY, CDR2 SYGVKD. The V segment lost 6 bases and the J segment 3 bases; nucleotides outside the gene matches: 7.

The chain employs TRBV24-1 and TRBJ2-3; 8 nucleotides agree with TRBD1. V was clipped by 3 bases and J by 3 bases; unmatched bases: 4. This CDR3 contains 15 residues. CDR1 KGHDR and CDR2 SFDVKD come from the germline V gene. The CDR3 here is CATSDRTGKTDTQYF. DNA for the CDR3: TGTGCCACCAGTGATCGGACAGGGAAGACAGATACGCAGTATTTT.

Ten or more counts support this clonotype. J is TRBJ2-7 and V is TRBV30; D remains ambiguous. CDR3 length: 13 residues. V was shortened by 1 base and J by 3 bases, with 10 bases between the two germline ends. CDR1 is GTSNPN, CDR2 SVGIG, per germline (reference sequence). For the CDR3, the DNA is TGTGCCTGGAGTGAGTATTTGAGCTACGAGCAGTACTTC. Translated, it gives CAWSEYLSYEQYF.

This clonotype was observed a few times. V is TRBV7-2 and J is TRBJ2-5; D unclear. With 0 bases removed from V and 2 bases from J, the gap between germline ends came to 10 bases. The germline gives CDR1 SGHTA, CDR2 FQGNSA. The CDR3 is 15 residues long. DNA for the CDR3: TGTGCCAGCAGCTTAGCGGGCTCGAGTCAAGAGACCCAGTACTTC. It translates to CASSLAGSSQETQYF.

The V call is TRBV12-3 or TRBV12-4, the J call TRBJ1-4; tentative D call: TRBD1 (5 bases). CDR3 length equals 13 residues. Between the trimmed V and J ends, which lost 7 bases and 4 bases, there was a span of 10 bases. In nucleotides, the CDR3 is TGTGCCAGCACCTTGCAGGGTAATGAAAAACTGTTTTTT. As protein: CASTLQGNEKLFF.

This clonotype was counted ten times or more. The rearrangement uses TRBV18 and TRBJ2-3; D not certain. V was clipped by 3 bases and J by 0 bases, with 10 bases between them. Germline V lookup: CDR1 KGHSH, CDR2 LQKENI. This CDR3 contains 15 residues. The CDR3: CASSPYSESTDTQYF. In DNA, the CDR3 is TGTGCCAGCTCACCGTACAGCGAGAGCACAGATACGCAGTATTTT.

Ten or more counts support this clonotype. V and J are TRBV11-3 and TRBJ2-3; 12 bases agree with TRBD2. The trim removed 7 bases at V and 1 base at J, leaving 21 bases unmatched. This CDR3 has 21 residues. Germline CDR1 and CDR2: SGHNT and YENEEA. The CDR3 DNA reads as TGTGCCAGCACCCCTAGGAGGGCAGGGGGGAGACTAGCGGGAGGCACAGATACGCAGTATTTT. This translates into CASTPRRAGGRLAGGTDTQYF.

The chain employs TRBV6-6 and TRBJ1-4, with D possibly being TRBD1 (6 bases). In germline, CDR1 is MNHNY, CDR2 SVGAGI (reference sequence). The CDR3 runs 18 residues. Trimming stripped 2 bases from V and 0 bases from J, with 16 bases between. CDR3 residues: CASSYPTGQGSTNEKLFF. CDR3 coding DNA: TGTGCCAGCAGTTACCCAACCGGGCAGGGGTCAACTAATGAAAAACTGTTTTTT.

The genes are TRBV3-1 and TRBJ2-6; no firm D call. CDR3 length equals 16 residues. The germline V gene encodes CDR1 LGHDT and CDR2 YNNKEL (reference sequence). V lost 0 bases to trimming and J lost 4 bases, with 10 bases between them. This CDR3 is CASSQEMVGGANVLTF. In DNA, the CDR3 is TGTGCCAGCAGCCAAGAAATGGTGGGGGGGGCCAACGTCCTGACTTTC.